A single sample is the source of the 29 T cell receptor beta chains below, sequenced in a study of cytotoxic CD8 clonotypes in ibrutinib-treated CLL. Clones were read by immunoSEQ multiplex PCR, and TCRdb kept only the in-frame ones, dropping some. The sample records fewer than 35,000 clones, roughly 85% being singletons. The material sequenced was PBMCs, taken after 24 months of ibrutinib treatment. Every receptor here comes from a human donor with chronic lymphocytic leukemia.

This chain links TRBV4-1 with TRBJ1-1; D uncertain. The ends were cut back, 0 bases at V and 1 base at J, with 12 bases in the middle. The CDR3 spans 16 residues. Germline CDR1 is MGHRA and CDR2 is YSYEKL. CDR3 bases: TGCGCCAGCAGCCAAGAGGTTAGCCGGAAGAACACTGAAGCTTTCTTT. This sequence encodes CASSQEVSRKNTEAFF.

The CDR3 protein is CASSLGTKQETQYF. Here the CDR3 DNA reads TGTGCCAGCAGCTTAGGGACAAAACAAGAGACCCAGTACTTC. The chain employs TRBV7-8 and TRBJ2-5; D possibly corresponds to TRBD1 (5 bases). Trimming cost V 1 base and J 2 bases, with 8 bases left between them. CDR3 size: 14 residues. Per germline, CDR1 SGHVS and CDR2 FQNEAQ.

In nucleotides, the CDR3 is TGTGCCAGCAAGAGGAATAGGGACACCGGGGAGCTGTTTTTT. It specifies CASKRNRDTGELFF. The chain joins TRBV9 to TRBJ2-2; D is ambiguous. Germline-derived CDR1 and CDR2 are SGDLS and YYNGEE. V was clipped by 6 bases and J by 3 bases, with 12 bases between them. This CDR3 spans 14 amino acids.

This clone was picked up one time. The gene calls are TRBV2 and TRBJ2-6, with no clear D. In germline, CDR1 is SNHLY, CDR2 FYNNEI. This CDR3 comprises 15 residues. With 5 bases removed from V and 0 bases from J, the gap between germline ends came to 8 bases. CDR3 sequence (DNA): TGTGCCAGCAGTAACTCTTACTCTGGGGCCAACGTCCTGACTTTC. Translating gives CASSNSYSGANVLTF.

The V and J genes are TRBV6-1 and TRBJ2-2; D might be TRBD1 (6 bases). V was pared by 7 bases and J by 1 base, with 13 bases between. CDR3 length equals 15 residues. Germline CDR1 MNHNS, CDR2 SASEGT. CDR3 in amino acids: CASTRQVGNTGELFF. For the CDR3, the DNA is TGTGCCAGCACTAGACAGGTGGGGAACACCGGGGAGCTGTTTTTT.

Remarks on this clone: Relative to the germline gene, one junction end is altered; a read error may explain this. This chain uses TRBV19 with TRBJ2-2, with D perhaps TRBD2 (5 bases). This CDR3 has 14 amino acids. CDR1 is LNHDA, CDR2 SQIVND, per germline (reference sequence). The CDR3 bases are TGTGCCAGTAGTATAGGAGGGAACGCCGGGGAGCTGTTTTTT. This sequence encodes CASSIGGNAGELFF. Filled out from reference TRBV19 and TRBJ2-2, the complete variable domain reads DGGITQSPKYLFRKEGQNVTLSCEQNLNHDAMYWYRQDPGQGLRLIYYSQIVNDFQKGDIAEGYSVSREKKESFPLTVTSAQKNPTAFYLCASSIGGNAGELFFGEGSRLTVL.

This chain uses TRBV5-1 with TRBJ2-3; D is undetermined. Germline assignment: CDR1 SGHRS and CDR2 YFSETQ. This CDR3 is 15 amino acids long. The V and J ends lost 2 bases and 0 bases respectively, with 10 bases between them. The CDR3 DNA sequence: TGCGCCAGCAGCTTCGGGCCCTCTAGCACAGATACGCAGTATTTT. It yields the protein CASSFGPSSTDTQYF. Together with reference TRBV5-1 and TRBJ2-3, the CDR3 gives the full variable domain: KAGVTQTPRYLIKTRGQQVTLSCSPISGHRSVSWYQQTPGQGLQFLFEYFSETQRNKGNFPGRFSGRQFSNSRSEMNVSTLELGDSALYLCASSFGPSSTDTQYFGPGTRLTVL.

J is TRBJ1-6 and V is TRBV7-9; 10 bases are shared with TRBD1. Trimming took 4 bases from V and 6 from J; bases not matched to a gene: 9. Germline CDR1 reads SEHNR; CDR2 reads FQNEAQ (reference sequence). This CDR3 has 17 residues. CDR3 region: CASSSTRGQGRNSPLHF. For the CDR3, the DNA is TGTGCCAGCAGCTCGACCCGGGGACAGGGGCGTAATTCACCCCTCCACTTT.

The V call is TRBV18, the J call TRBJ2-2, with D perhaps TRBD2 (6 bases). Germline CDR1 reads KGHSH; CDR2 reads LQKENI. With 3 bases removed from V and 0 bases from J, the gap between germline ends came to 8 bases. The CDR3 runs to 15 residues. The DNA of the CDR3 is TGTGCCAGCTCACCTCCGGGGGCGAACACCGGGGAGCTGTTTTTT. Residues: CASSPPGANTGELFF.

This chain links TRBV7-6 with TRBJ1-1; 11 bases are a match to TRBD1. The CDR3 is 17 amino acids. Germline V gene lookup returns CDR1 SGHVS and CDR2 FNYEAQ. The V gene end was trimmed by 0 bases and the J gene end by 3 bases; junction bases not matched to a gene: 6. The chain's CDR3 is CASSLAGQGARYTEAFF. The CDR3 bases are TGTGCCAGCAGCTTAGCCGGACAGGGGGCGCGGTACACTGAAGCTTTCTTT.

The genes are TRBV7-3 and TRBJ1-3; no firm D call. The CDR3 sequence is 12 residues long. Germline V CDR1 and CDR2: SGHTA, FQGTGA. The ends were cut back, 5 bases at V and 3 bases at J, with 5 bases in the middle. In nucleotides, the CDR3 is TGTGCCAGCAGCCCTGATGGAAACACCATATATTTT. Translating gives CASSPDGNTIYF.

This CDR3 reads CASSTGGGKYF. In DNA form, the CDR3 reads TGTGCCAGCAGTACCGGTGGGGGGAAGTACTTC. This chain links TRBV6-1 with TRBJ2-7, with a weak D call TRBD2 (6 bases). This CDR3 is 11 amino acids long. V was clipped by 5 bases and J by 11 bases, with 13 bases between them. Germline V CDR1 and CDR2: MNHNS, SASEGT.

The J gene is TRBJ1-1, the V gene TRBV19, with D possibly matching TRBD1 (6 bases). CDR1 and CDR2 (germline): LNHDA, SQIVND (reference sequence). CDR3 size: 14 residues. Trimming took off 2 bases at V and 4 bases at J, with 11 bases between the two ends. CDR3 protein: CASSIPQGITEAFF. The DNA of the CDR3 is TGTGCCAGTAGTATACCTCAGGGGATCACTGAAGCTTTCTTT.

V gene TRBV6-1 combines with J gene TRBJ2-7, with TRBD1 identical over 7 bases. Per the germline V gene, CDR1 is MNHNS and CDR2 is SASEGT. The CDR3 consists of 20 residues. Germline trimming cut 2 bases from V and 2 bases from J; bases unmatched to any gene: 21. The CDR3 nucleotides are TGTGCCAGCAGTGAATTTGGGCGCCCCGGGGCGGACAGGCGGACCTACGAGCAGTACTTC. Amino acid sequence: CASSEFGRPGADRRTYEQYF.

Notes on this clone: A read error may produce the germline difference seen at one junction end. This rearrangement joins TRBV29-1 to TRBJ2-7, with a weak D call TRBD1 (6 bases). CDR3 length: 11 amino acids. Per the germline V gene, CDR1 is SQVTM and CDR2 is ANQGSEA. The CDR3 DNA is TGCAGCGCAGTGAGCCGAGGGGGTATCCACTTC. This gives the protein CSAVSRGGIHF.

The DNA for the CDR3 is TGTGCCAGCAGTTCTGACAGTTACTCCTACAATGAGCAGTTCTTC. This gives the protein CASSSDSYSYNEQFF. The J gene is TRBJ2-1, the V gene TRBV27; a weak D match, TRBD1 (5 bases). With 4 bases removed from V and 0 bases from J, the gap between germline ends came to 10 bases. The CDR3 is 15 residues long. CDR1 MNHEY and CDR2 SMNVEV come from the germline V gene (reference sequence).

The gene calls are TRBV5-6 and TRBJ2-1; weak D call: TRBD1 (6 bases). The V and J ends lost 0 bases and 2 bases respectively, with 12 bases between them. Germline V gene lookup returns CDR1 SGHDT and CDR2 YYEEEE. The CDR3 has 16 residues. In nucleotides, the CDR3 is TGTGCCAGCAGCTTGGATGGGACATCGACCTACAATGAGCAGTTCTTC. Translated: CASSLDGTSTYNEQFF. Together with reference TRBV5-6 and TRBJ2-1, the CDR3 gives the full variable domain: DAGVTQSPTHLIKTRGQQVTLRCSPKSGHDTVSWYQQALGQGPQFIFQYYEEEERQRGNFPDRFSGHQFPNYSSELNVNALLLGDSALYLCASSLDGTSTYNEQFFGPGTRLTVL.

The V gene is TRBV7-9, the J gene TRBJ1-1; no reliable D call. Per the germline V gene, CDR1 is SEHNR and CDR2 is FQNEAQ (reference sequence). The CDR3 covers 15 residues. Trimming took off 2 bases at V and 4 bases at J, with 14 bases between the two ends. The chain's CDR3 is CASSLLAAAGTEAFF. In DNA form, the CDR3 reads TGTGCCAGCAGCTTACTGGCTGCGGCGGGCACTGAAGCTTTCTTT.

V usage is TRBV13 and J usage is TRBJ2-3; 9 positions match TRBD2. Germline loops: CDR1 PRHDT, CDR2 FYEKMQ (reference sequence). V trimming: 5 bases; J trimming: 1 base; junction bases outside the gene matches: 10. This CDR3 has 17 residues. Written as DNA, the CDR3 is TGTGCCAGCAGCCCGGGACTAGCCAAACCCCGCACAGATACGCAGTATTTT. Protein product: CASSPGLAKPRTDTQYF.

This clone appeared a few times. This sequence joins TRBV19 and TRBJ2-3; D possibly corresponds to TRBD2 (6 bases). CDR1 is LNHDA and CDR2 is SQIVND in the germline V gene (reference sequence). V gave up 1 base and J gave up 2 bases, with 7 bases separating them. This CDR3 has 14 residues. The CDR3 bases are TGTGCCAGTAGTATAGGCGGGGTCACAGATACGCAGTATTTT. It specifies CASSIGGVTDTQYF.

The CDR3 reads CASSHGQAGLNTEAFF. The CDR3 DNA reads TGTGCCAGCAGCCACGGACAGGCGGGTCTGAACACTGAAGCTTTCTTT. The V and J genes are TRBV7-9 and TRBJ1-1, with 7 bases lining up with TRBD1. In germline, CDR1 is SEHNR, CDR2 FQNEAQ (reference sequence). With V trimmed by 5 bases and J by 0 bases, 9 bases remained unmatched. CDR3 length: 16 amino acids.

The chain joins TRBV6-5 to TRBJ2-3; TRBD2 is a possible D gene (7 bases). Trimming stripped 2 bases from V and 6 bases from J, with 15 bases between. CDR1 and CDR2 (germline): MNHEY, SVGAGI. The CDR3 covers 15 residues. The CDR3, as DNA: TGTGCCAGCAGTTACGTTACGGGGGGCCAGGATACGCAGTATTTT. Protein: CASSYVTGGQDTQYF.

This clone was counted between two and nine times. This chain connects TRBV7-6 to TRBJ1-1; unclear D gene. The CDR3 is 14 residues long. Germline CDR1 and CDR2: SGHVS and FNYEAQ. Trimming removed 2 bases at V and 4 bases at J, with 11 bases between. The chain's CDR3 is CASSLRSLRTEAFF. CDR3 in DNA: TGTGCCAGCAGCTTAAGGAGTCTGCGCACTGAAGCTTTCTTT.

The CDR3 nucleotides read TGTGCCAGCAGTTCCCGGTTGGGGGCGATCTCTCCAGATACGCAGTATTTT. This sequence encodes CASSSRLGAISPDTQYF. The chain joins TRBV6-8 to TRBJ2-3; TRBD1 might be the D (6 bases). The V and J ends lost 4 bases and 4 bases respectively, with 21 bases between them. The CDR3 totals 17 residues. The germline V gene has CDR1 MNHGY and CDR2 SAAAGT.

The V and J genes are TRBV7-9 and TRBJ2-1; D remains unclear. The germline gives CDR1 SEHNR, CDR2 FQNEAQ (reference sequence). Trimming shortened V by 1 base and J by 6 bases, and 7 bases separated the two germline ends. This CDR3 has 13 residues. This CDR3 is CASSLGGVNEQFF. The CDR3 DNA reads TGTGCCAGCAGCTTAGGAGGAGTCAATGAGCAGTTCTTC.

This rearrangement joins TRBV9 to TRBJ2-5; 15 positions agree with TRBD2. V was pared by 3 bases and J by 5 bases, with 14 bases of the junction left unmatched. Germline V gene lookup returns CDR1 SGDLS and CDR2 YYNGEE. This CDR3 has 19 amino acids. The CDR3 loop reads CASSASPWTSGGARETQYF. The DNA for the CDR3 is TGTGCCAGCAGCGCCTCTCCGTGGACTAGCGGGGGGGCGAGGGAGACCCAGTACTTC.

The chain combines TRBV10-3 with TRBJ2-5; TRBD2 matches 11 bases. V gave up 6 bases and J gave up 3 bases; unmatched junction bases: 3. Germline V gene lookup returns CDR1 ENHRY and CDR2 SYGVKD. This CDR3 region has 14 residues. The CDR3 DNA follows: TGTGCCATCAGGAATAGCGGGGGGGAAGAGACCCAGTACTTC. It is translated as CAIRNSGGEETQYF.

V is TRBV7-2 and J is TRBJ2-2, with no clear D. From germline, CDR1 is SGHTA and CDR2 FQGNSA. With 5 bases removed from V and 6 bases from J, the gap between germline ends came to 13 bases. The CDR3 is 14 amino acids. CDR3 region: CASSPDTRAGELFF. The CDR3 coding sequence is TGTGCCAGCAGCCCTGATACCCGGGCCGGGGAGCTGTTTTTT.

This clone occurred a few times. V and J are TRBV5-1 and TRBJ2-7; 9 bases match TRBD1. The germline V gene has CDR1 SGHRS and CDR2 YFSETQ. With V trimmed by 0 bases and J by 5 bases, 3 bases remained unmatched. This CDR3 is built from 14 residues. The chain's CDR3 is CASSLDGTGNEQYF. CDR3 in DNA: TGCGCCAGCAGCTTGGACGGGACAGGGAACGAGCAGTACTTC. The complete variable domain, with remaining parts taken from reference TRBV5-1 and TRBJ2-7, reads KAGVTQTPRYLIKTRGQQVTLSCSPISGHRSVSWYQQTPGQGLQFLFEYFSETQRNKGNFPGRFSGRQFSNSRSEMNVSTLELGDSALYLCASSLDGTGNEQYFGPGTRLTVT.